One sample yielded the 5 T cell receptor beta chains listed below, sequenced in a study of CD8 T cells in ankylosing spondylitis. MiXCR, run by TCRdb on the 5' RACE reads, gives a single entry per CDR3 protein. The sample holds 25,000 to 35,000 distinct CDR3 sequences, 30% seen once. Sequencing input: synovial fluid, either unsorted or a sorted T cell fraction (not recorded which). These receptors all come from a male donor with ankylosing spondylitis.

The sample holds a few counts of this clonotype. The V call is TRBV30, the J call TRBJ2-1; no firm D call. The germline V gene encodes CDR1 GTSNPN and CDR2 SVGIG (reference sequence). The CDR3 totals 13 residues. V was clipped by 1 base and J by 2 bases, with 6 bases between them. The DNA of the CDR3 is TGTGCCTGGAGTGGGGTGACCTACAATGAGCAGTTCTTC. This encodes CAWSGVTYNEQFF.

At least ten counts were recorded for this clonotype. J is TRBJ1-1 and V is TRBV4-1; D is ambiguous. This CDR3 region has 12 residues. V dropped 3 bases and J dropped 6 bases, with 8 bases sitting between them. CDR1 is MGHRA, CDR2 YSYEKL, per germline. CDR3 loop: CASSHLGAEAFF. The CDR3 DNA reads TGCGCCAGCAGCCATTTGGGCGCTGAAGCTTTCTTT.

The chain employs TRBV5-1 and TRBJ2-7; D remains unclear. Germline V CDR1 and CDR2: SGHRS, YFSETQ. The length of the CDR3 is 14 residues. V lost 0 bases, J lost 3 bases, and 10 bases lay in between. The CDR3 protein is CASSLELNLYEQYF. CDR3 sequence (DNA): TGCGCCAGCAGCTTGGAACTAAACCTCTACGAGCAGTACTTC.

The CDR3 DNA follows: TGTGCCAGCAGCTTAGATCCCGAGGACGGGCCCTACGAGCAGTACTTC. Protein product: CASSLDPEDGPYEQYF. The gene calls are TRBV7-9 and TRBJ2-7; D ambiguous. CDR1 is SEHNR, CDR2 FQNEAQ, per germline (reference sequence). The length of the CDR3 is 16 residues. V gave up 1 base and J gave up 2 bases, with 15 bases separating them.

This clonotype was picked up many times. The chain recombines TRBV12-5 with TRBJ2-2; D ambiguous. This CDR3 has 15 amino acids. V lost 7 bases to trimming and J lost 4 bases, with 16 bases between them. The germline V gene has CDR1 LGHNT and CDR2 FRNRAP. The CDR3 DNA sequence: TGTGCTAGTGACTCTCCCGGCAGACCCACCGGGGAGCTGTTTTTT. It encodes CASDSPGRPTGELFF.